The TCR beta chain under discussion was sequenced for a study of T-cell memory formation after mild COVID-19. Findings and limits, study-wide: Clones which contracted sat mainly in CM and EM if CD4+, and in EMRA if CD8+.

Each CDR3 protein is one row after TCRdb ran MiXCR on the 5' RACE reads. The repertoire has some 320,000 distinct CDR3 sequences, approximately 16% of them found once; the top ten carry approximately 20%. Points on this clonotype: Its specificity is not known.

Trimming removed 1 base at V and 0 bases at J, with 15 bases between. The CDR3 totals 17 residues. Sequencing used PBMCs or a T cell subset sorted from them (not recorded which). The J gene is TRBJ1-1, the V gene TRBV12-3 or TRBV12-4; TRBD1 is a possible D gene (5 bases). The sequence was obtained from a man aged 18 to 30 who had mild COVID-19 (a few samples of this study predate the infection). Cell type and time point are not known. The CDR3 DNA reads as TGTGCCAGCAGTTTAGTGATGGGGGATGGGGTGAACACTGAAGCTTTCTTT. Encoded protein: CASSLVMGDGVNTEAFF.